The rows below give T cell receptor beta chains drawn from one sample of a study of blood T cells in healthy people across ages. TCRdb reprocessed the 5' RACE reads with MiXCR, giving one entry per CDR3 protein. Of 1.5 million to 2 million distinct CDR3 sequences listed, around 48% are singletons. The sample comprised blood. The source of these receptors is a woman in her forties in good health. The CDR3 runs from the conserved cysteine through the conserved F or W. Each record gives: J gene, V gene, D gene, clone size, CDR3 protein, CDR3 DNA. A D gene is named only where the DNA matches it firmly. Clone size is stated in some rows and not others, as once, few, many or a class when expanded.

>TRBJ2-5|TRBV9|TRBD2|-
CASSAGTSGGLLPQETQYF
TGTGCCAGCAGCGCAGGGACTAGCGGGGGACTCCTACCCCAAGAGACCCAGTACTTC
>TRBJ2-5|TRBV12-3/TRBV12-4|-|-
CASSLSPSGVAETQYF
TGTGCCAGCAGTTTGTCCCCGTCGGGGGTGGCAGAGACCCAGTACTTC
>TRBJ2-1|TRBV3-1|-|-
CASSQVGGTKYNEQFF
TGTGCCAGCAGCCAAGTCGGCGGGACAAAATACAATGAGCAGTTCTTC
>TRBJ2-1|TRBV4-2|-|-
CASSQSVLGYNEQFF
TGTGCCAGCAGCCAAAGCGTCTTGGGCTACAATGAGCAGTTCTTC
>TRBJ1-6|TRBV20-1|-|few
CSAKGGVSTLHF
TGCAGTGCGAAGGGGGGGGTCAGCACCCTCCACTTT
>TRBJ2-5|TRBV6-2/TRBV6-3|-|-
CASSYEHGETQYF
TGTGCCAGCAGTTACGAGCACGGCGAGACCCAGTACTTC
>TRBJ2-1|TRBV6-6|-|-
CASSSRGAGRRGNEQFF
TGTGCCAGCAGTTCCCGAGGGGCGGGGCGTCGGGGGAATGAGCAGTTCTTC
>TRBJ2-5|TRBV6-6|-|-
CASSYPGVRETQYF
TGTGCCAGCAGTTACCCCGGGGTCCGGGAGACCCAGTACTTC
>TRBJ2-6|TRBV29-1|TRBD1|-
CSVATGANVNSGANVLTF
TGCAGCGTGGCGACAGGGGCCAACGTAAACTCTGGGGCCAACGTCCTGACTTTC
>TRBJ2-1|TRBV7-8|-|-
CASSLAGGQSSYNEQFF
TGTGCCAGCAGCTTAGCGGGGGGACAGAGCTCCTACAATGAGCAGTTCTTC
>TRBJ1-4|TRBV4-2|-|few
CASSQVGGGTNEKLFF
TGTGCCAGCAGCCAAGTCGGGGGAGGTACTAATGAAAAACTGTTTTTT
>TRBJ1-4|TRBV28|TRBD1|-
CASSADGTAYQLFF
TGTGCCAGCAGTGCAGACGGGACAGCCTATCAACTGTTTTTT
>TRBJ2-3|TRBV10-1|-|few
CASSELPARNTQYF
TGCGCCAGCAGTGAACTTCCAGCTCGGAATACGCAGTATTTT
>TRBJ2-4|TRBV29-1|-|few
CSSRGGGGQYF
TGCAGCTCCCGGGGCGGGGGCGGGCAGTACTTC
>TRBJ2-5|TRBV6-2/TRBV6-3|TRBD1|-
CASSQGGSGTSLEYF
TGTGCCAGCAGCCAAGGGGGCTCCGGAACTAGTCTTGAGTACTTC
>TRBJ1-6|TRBV20-1|-|-
CSATSAVGWESPLHF
TGCAGTGCTACCTCCGCTGTGGGCTGGGAATCACCCCTCCACTTT
>TRBJ2-5|TRBV4-2|TRBD2|few
CASSQEFVKRAGNEETQYF
TGTGCCAGCAGCCAAGAATTTGTTAAAAGAGCGGGGAATGAAGAGACCCAGTACTTC
>TRBJ2-1|TRBV2|TRBD1|-
CATKRDRLYNEQFF
TGTGCCACCAAACGGGACAGGCTCTACAATGAGCAGTTCTTC
>TRBJ1-2|TRBV10-3|-|few
CAISALEVVGQKPTWGYGYTF
TGTGCCATCAGTGCGCTCGAAGTCGTCGGGCAGAAACCCACCTGGGGCTATGGCTACACCTTC
>TRBJ1-2|TRBV29-1|-|-
CSVETGADYGYTF
TGCAGCGTTGAAACCGGAGCGGACTATGGCTACACCTTC
>TRBJ1-5|TRBV7-9|-|-
CASSLDPGINQPQHF
TGTGCCAGCAGCTTAGATCCGGGGATCAATCAGCCCCAGCATTTT
>TRBJ1-2|TRBV6-8|-|-
CASSKQGINPTKYGYTF
TGTGCCAGCAGTAAACAGGGCATAAACCCAACTAAGTATGGCTACACCTTC
>TRBJ2-5|TRBV7-9|-|-
CASSLVAGENEQYF
TGTGCCAGCAGCTTAGTTGCAGGGGAAAATGAGCAGTACTTC
>TRBJ2-1|TRBV5-1|-|few
CASSLGLRNEQFF
TGCGCCAGCAGCTTGGGTTTGAGAAATGAGCAGTTCTTC
>TRBJ1-2|TRBV6-4|-|few
CASSDSLGEIYGYTF
TGTGCCAGCAGTGACTCTTTGGGGGAGATCTATGGCTACACCTTC
>TRBJ2-5|TRBV14|-|-
CASSQSGRQETQYF
TGTGCCAGCAGCCAGTCGGGGCGGCAAGAGACCCAGTACTTC
>TRBJ1-2|TRBV29-1|TRBD1|few
CSIPRKDRVLYGYTF
TGCAGCATACCCAGAAAGGACAGGGTCCTATATGGCTACACCTTC
>TRBJ2-1|TRBV4-3|-|-
CASSRKGLRFNEQFF
TGCGCCAGCAGCCGAAAGGGACTGAGATTCAATGAGCAGTTCTTC
>TRBJ2-7|TRBV7-9|-|few
CASSPLLGAYEQYF
TGTGCCAGCAGCCCGCTCCTGGGGGCCTACGAGCAGTACTTC
>TRBJ2-3|TRBV10-1|TRBD2|-
CARRWVAGGRGTDTQYF
TGCGCCCGGCGGTGGGTAGCGGGGGGGCGCGGCACAGATACGCAGTATTTT
>TRBJ1-2|TRBV27|TRBD1|once
CASSSRRGGEGYTF
TGTGCCAGCAGTTCCCGACGAGGGGGCGAAGGCTACACCTTC
>TRBJ1-2|TRBV29-1|-|once
CSVEDEGPGYTF
TGCAGCGTTGAAGATGAGGGGCCTGGCTACACCTTC
>TRBJ2-2|TRBV9|-|few
CASSVGGTGELFF
TGTGCCAGCAGCGTGGGGGGAACCGGGGAGCTGTTTTTT
>TRBJ1-2|TRBV7-9|TRBD1|-
CASSFRKDRGGGYTF
TGTGCCAGCAGCTTCCGCAAGGACAGGGGAGGTGGCTACACCTTC
>TRBJ1-1|TRBV3-1|-|-
CASSQDLGTMNTEAFF
TGTGCCAGCAGCCAAGATCTAGGTACTATGAACACTGAAGCTTTCTTT
>TRBJ2-7|TRBV24-1|-|-
CATSEPGTSETRYF
TGTGCCACCAGTGAGCCGGGGACGTCGGAGACCCGGTACTTC
>TRBJ1-4|TRBV19|-|few
CASSIRDSRGKLFF
TGTGCCAGTAGTATCCGGGACTCAAGAGGAAAACTGTTTTTT
>TRBJ2-3|TRBV20-1|-|few
CSARADGGLQVNTQYF
TGCAGTGCTAGGGCTGATGGGGGGCTTCAAGTCAATACGCAGTATTTT
>TRBJ2-5|TRBV6-6|-|few
CASTHGQEETQYF
TGTGCCAGCACCCACGGGCAGGAAGAGACCCAGTACTTC
>TRBJ1-1|TRBV6-6|-|-
CASSYTEAFF
TGTGCCAGCAGTTACACTGAAGCTTTCTTT
>TRBJ1-4|TRBV6-1|-|-
CASSARWVDEKLFF
TGTGCCAGCAGTGCCCGGTGGGTAGATGAAAAACTGTTTTTT
>TRBJ2-5|TRBV7-2|TRBD2|few
CASSLRGLAGRVGETQYF
TGTGCCAGCAGCTTAAGGGGACTAGCGGGGCGGGTAGGAGAGACCCAGTACTTC
>TRBJ1-2|TRBV7-2|-|-
CASSLDARPLGGHTF
TGTGCCAGCAGCTTAGATGCCAGACCGTTGGGAGGCCACACCTTC
>TRBJ2-3|TRBV10-3|-|-
CAISVGGTDTQYF
TGTGCCATCAGTGTAGGTGGGACAGATACGCAGTATTTT
>TRBJ1-2|TRBV20-1|-|-
CSAREGQRDLYGYTF
TGCAGTGCTAGAGAAGGACAACGGGATCTCTATGGCTACACCTTC
>TRBJ2-7|TRBV12-3/TRBV12-4|-|-
CASSLGLNEYF
TGTGCCAGCAGTTTAGGGCTTAATGAGTACTTC